Detailed here is one T cell receptor (beta chain). The antigen is unknown. These data are taken from a study of neoadjuvant anti-PD-1 for oral cavity cancer. The overall study: Before surgery, most patients got three to four biweekly 3 mg/kg nivolumab doses. Notes on the study in general: Only three patients per response group were TCR-analyzed; validation needed.

Trimming took off 6 bases at V and 7 bases at J, with 13 bases between the two ends. The CDR3 totals 11 residues. Germline values: CDR1 DFQATT, CDR2 SNEGSKA (reference sequence). Some clones are missing from TCRdb's copy, which holds only in-frame ones; the method was immunoSEQ multiplex PCR. The repertoire has some 70,000 clones, around 83% of them found once; the top ten carry roughly 3.4%. Sample time point: after neoadjuvant nivolumab, at surgical resection. Patients were newly diagnosed with stage II-IVA oral cavity squamous cell carcinoma without prior systemic or radiation treatment. The patients had HPV-negative, locally advanced oral cavity squamous cell carcinoma.

This specimen consisted of PBMCs, obtained after nivolumab (anti-PD-1) treatment. The J gene is TRBJ2-7, the V gene TRBV20-1, with D perhaps matching TRBD2 (5 bases). The receptor's source is a person between 40 and 85 years old with oral cavity squamous cell carcinoma. The CDR3 here is CSAGSQREQYF. The DNA of the CDR3 is TGCAGTGCCGGCTCCCAGCGGGAGCAGTACTTC.